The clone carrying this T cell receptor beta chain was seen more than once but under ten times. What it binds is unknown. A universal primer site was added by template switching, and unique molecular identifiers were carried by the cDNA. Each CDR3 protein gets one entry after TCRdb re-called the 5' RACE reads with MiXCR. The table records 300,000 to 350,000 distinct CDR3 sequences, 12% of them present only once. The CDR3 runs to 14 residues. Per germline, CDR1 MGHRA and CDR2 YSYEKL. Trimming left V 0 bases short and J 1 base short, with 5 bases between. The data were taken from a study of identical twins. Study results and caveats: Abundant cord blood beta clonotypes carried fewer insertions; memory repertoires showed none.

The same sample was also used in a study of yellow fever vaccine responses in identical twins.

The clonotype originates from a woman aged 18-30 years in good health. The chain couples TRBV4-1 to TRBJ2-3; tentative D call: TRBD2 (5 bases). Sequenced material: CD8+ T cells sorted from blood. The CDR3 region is CASSQERGTDTQYF. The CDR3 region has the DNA TGCGCCAGCAGCCAAGAGCGGGGCACAGATACGCAGTATTTT.